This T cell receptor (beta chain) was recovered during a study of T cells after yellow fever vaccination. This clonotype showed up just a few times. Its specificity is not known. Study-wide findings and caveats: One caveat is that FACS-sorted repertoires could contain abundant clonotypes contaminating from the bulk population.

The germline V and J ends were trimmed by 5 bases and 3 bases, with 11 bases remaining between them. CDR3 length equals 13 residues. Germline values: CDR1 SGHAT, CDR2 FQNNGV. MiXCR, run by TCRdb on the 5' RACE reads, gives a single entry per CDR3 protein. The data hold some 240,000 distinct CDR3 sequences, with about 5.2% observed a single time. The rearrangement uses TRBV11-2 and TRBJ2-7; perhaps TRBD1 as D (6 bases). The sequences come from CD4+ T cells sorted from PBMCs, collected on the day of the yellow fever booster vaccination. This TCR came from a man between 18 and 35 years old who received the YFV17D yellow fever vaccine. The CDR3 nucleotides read TGTGCCAGCAGCCGTGTGACAGGCTACGAGCAGTACGTC. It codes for CASSRVTGYEQYV.